The 2 T cell receptor beta chains in this list originate from one sample, sequenced in a study of T cell changes during pregnancy in multiple sclerosis. Using immunoSEQ multiplex PCR, the repertoire was profiled, and TCRdb retains in-frame clones only, with some absent. The repertoire holds 70,000 to 80,000 clones, with around 93% as singletons. Sequencing was performed on peripheral blood, taken in the first trimester of pregnancy. These receptors all come from a female donor with multiple sclerosis, enrolled in a pregnancy study.

This rearrangement joins TRBV28 to TRBJ2-3; 9 nucleotides match TRBD1. This CDR3 is built from 15 residues. The germline V gene encodes CDR1 MDHEN and CDR2 SYDVKM. V was pared by 6 bases and J by 1 base, with 5 bases of the junction left unmatched. Here the CDR3 DNA reads TGTGCCAGCAGCAAACAGGGGGCGGGCACAGATACGCAGTATTTT. Its translation: CASSKQGAGTDTQYF.

The gene calls are TRBV5-4 and TRBJ1-2; 10 nucleotides agree with TRBD1. This CDR3 is 14 amino acids long. V gave up 4 bases and J gave up 4 bases; unmatched junction bases: 4. Looked up from germline, CDR1 is SGHNT and CDR2 is YYREEE (reference sequence). The DNA for the CDR3 is TGTGCCAGCAGCGAAGGGACAGGGGCCTATGGCTACACCTTC. Encoded protein: CASSEGTGAYGYTF.